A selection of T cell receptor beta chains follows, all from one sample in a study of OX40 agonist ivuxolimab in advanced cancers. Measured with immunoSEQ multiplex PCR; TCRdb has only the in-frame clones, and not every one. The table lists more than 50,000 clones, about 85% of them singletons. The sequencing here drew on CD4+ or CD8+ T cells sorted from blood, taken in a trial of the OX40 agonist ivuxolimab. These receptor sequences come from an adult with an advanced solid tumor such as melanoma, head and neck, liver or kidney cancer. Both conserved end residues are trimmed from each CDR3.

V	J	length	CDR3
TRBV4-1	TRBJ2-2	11	ASSHTNTGELF
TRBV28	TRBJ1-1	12	ASSYRQGRTEAF
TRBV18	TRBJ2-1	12	ASSPRGSYNEQF
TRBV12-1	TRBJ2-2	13	ASSLTGTNTGELF
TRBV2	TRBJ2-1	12	ASSDLAGSNEQF
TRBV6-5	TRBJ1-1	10	ATRRGNTEAF
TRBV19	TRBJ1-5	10	ATDRSNQPQH
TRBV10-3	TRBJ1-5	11	AIRDRTNQPQH
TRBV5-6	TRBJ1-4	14	ASSLAQGWTNEKLF
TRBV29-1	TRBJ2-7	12	SVKRDRLGYEQY
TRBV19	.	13	ASSIILLSRHEQY
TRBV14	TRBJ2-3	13	ASSSRAGGTDTQY
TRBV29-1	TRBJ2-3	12	SVDRDREPDTQY
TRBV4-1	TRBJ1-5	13	ASSQVWDSNQPQH
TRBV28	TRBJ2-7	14	ASSPAGTGRTYEQY
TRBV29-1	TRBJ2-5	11	SVRDQGGETQY
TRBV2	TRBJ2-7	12	ASSGASGYYEQY
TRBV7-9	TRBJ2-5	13	ASTRGGRVLETQY
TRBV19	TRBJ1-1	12	ASSISRGTTEAF
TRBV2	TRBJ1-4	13	ASNTMGQTYEKLF
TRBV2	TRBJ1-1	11	ASPDRAGTEAF
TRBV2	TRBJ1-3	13	ASSGGGVLGNTIY
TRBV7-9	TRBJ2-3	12	ASRERAWADTQY
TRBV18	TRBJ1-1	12	ASSPSEGNTEAF
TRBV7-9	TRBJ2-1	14	ASSPGIGRRVNEQF
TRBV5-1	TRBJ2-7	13	ASSLQQGLSYEQY
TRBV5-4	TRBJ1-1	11	ASSLGQGATAF
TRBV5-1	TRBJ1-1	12	ASSLEGRNTEAF
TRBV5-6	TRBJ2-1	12	ASLLAGVYNEQF
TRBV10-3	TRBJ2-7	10	AISYTSYEQY
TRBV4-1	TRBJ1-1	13	ASSPWELSDTEAF
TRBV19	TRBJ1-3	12	ASSGQGSGNTIY
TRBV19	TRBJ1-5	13	ASSILDLVGQPQH
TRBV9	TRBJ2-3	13	ASSVAGRSTDTQY
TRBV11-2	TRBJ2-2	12	ASSSGRNTGELF
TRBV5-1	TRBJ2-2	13	ASSMGQPNTGELF
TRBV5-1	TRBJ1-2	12	ASSLVQGSDGYT
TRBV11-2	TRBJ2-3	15	ASSLVGLAPSTDTQY
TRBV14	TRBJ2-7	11	ASSQSAGVEQY
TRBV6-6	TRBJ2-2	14	ASSYSTGPGTGELF
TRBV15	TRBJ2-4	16	ATSRDRVWGSAKNIQY
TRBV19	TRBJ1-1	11	ASSIARNTEAF